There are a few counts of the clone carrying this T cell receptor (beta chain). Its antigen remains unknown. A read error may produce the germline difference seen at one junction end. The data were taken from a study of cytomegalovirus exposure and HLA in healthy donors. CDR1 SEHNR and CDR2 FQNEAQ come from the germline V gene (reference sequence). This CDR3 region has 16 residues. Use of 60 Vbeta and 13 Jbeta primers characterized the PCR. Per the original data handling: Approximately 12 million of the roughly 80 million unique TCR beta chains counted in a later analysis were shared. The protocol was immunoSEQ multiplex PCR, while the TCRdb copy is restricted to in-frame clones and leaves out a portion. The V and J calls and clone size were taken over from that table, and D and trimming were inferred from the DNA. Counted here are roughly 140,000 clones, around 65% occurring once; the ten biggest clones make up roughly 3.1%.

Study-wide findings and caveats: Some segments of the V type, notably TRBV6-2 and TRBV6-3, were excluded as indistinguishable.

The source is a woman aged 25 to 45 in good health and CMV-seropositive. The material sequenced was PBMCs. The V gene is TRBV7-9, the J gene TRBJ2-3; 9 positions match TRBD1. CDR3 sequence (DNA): TGTGCCAGCAGCTTTCTGTTTACAGGGGGCACGGATACGCAGTATTTT. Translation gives CASSFLFTGGTDTQYF.